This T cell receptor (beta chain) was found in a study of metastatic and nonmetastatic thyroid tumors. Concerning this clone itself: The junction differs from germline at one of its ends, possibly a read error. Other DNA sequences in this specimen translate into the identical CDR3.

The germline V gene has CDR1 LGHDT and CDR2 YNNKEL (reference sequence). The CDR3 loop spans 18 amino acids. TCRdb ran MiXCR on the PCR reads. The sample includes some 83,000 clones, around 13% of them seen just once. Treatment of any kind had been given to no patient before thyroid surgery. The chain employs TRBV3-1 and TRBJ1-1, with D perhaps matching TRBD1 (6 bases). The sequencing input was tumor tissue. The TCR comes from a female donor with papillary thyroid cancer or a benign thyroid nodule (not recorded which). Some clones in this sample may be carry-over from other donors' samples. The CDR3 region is CASSRGTPSLRMNTEAFF. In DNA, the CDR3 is TGTGCCAGCAGCCGGGGGACACCTAGTCTCCGCATGAACACTGAAGCTTTCTTC.